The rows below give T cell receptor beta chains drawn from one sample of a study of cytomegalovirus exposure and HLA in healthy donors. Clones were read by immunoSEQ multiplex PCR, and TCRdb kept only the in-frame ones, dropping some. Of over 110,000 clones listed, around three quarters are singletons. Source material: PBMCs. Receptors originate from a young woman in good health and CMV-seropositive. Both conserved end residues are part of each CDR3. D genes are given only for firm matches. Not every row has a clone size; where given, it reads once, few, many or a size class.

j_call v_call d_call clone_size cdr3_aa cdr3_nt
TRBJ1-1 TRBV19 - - CASGVGGNTEAFF TGTGCCAGTGGGGTGGGGGGGAACACTGAAGCTTTCTTT
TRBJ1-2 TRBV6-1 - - CASSEAQGDYGYTF TGTGCCAGCAGTGAAGCACAGGGCGACTATGGCTACACCTTC
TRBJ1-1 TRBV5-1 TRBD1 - CASSSELQGGEAFF TGCGCCAGCAGCTCGGAACTCCAGGGGGGTGAAGCTTTCTTT
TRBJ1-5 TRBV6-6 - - CASSQGYNQPQHF TGTGCCAGCAGCCAGGGCTACAATCAGCCCCAGCATTTT
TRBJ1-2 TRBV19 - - CASHPQGYTYGYTF TGTGCCAGTCACCCACAGGGATATACCTATGGCTACACCTTC
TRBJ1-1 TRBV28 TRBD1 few CASSHLTGGTEAFF TGTGCCAGCAGTCACCTGACAGGGGGCACTGAAGCTTTCTTT
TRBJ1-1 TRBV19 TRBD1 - CASSIGKPRGLAEAFF TGTGCCAGTAGTATAGGTAAACCCAGGGGGCTAGCTGAAGCTTTCTTT
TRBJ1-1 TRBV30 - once CAWSHQGSGLTEAFF TGTGCCTGGAGCCATCAGGGCTCCGGTTTGACTGAAGCTTTCTTT
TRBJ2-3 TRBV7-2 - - CASSKGGGRSWTDTQYF TGTGCCAGCAGCAAAGGGGGTGGTCGTTCTTGGACAGATACGCAGTATTTT
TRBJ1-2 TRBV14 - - CASSLRKQSSYTF TGTGCCAGCAGCCTGAGGAAGCAAAGCAGCTACACCTTC
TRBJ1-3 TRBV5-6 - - CASSFWGRAGNTIYF TGTGCCAGCAGCTTCTGGGGCCGGGCGGGAAACACCATATATTTT
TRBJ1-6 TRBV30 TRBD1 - CAWSEPQGAYNSPLHF TGTGCCTGGAGTGAGCCACAGGGGGCCTATAATTCACCCCTCCACTTT
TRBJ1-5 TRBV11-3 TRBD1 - CASSPAGQGKDSNQPQHF TGTGCCAGCAGCCCAGCCGGACAGGGGAAGGATAGCAATCAGCCCCAGCATTTT
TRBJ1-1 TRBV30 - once CAWSVQSGTEAFF TGTGCCTGGAGTGTTCAGAGCGGCACTGAAGCTTTCTTT
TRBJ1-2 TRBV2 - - CASSEGSHYGYTF TGTGCCAGCAGTGAGGGCAGCCACTATGGCTACACCTTC
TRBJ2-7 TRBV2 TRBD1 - CASRDRGLGGYEQYF TGTGCCAGCAGGGACAGGGGGTTGGGCGGCTACGAGCAGTACTTC
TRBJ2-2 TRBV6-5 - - CASCDSRGGELFF TGTGCCAGTTGCGACAGTAGGGGCGGGGAGCTGTTTTTT